These 27 T cell receptor beta chains originate from one sample sequenced in a study of beta chain features in type 1 diabetes (dated by TCRdb to the late 2010s). The method behind the library was the immunoSEQ multiplex PCR assay. The High Capacity cDNA Reverse Transcription Kit was used to reverse transcribe all of the isolated RNA, meaning that expressed TCRB transcripts were what got sequenced. What TCRdb holds here is the immuneACCESS table cut down to in-frame rearrangements. Part of the clones is not present; checked against another copy, under half of the missing clones reflect an unresolved V gene, and the others are unexplained. The sample contains about 28,000 clones, approximately 64% of them found a single time. The top ten clones comprise around 2.5% of the sample. Broader findings and caveats from the paper: A moderate but significant shortening of TCRB CDR3 length was observed in type 1 diabetes patients in all four CD4+ subsets.

Their recognized antigens are unknown. The specimen sequenced was Tregs from blood. The meaning of the sample's cell subset or site label: regulatory CD4+ T cells. The receptors here all came from a woman in her 30s with type 1 diabetes.

This chain connects TRBV18 to TRBJ2-7; 8 bases agree with TRBD1. Germline V gene data show CDR1 as KGHSH and CDR2 as LQKENI. With V trimmed by 3 bases and J by 3 bases, 7 bases remained unmatched. This CDR3 is 15 amino acids long. CDR3 in amino acids: CASSPLPTGDYEQYF. The CDR3 nucleotides read TGTGCCAGCTCACCCCTCCCGACAGGGGACTACGAGCAGTACTTC. The full variable domain, rest sourced from reference TRBV18 and TRBJ2-7, is NAGVMQNPRHLVRRRGQEARLRCSPMKGHSHVYWYRQLPEEGLKFMVYLQKENIIDESGMPKERFSAEFPKEGPSILRIQQVVRGDSAAYFCASSPLPTGDYEQYFGPGTRLTVT.

This clone has a handful of counts. This CDR3 reads CASGDSYYEQYF. The CDR3 DNA reads TGTGCCAGCGGGGACAGCTACTACGAGCAGTACTTC. The J gene is TRBJ2-7, the V gene TRBV28; 7 bases fit TRBD1. V shed 8 bases, J shed 3 bases, and the junction held 4 bases outside the gene matches. This CDR3 is built from 12 residues. CDR1 and CDR2 (germline): MDHEN, SYDVKM. Based on the CDR3 plus reference TRBV28 and TRBJ2-7, the full variable domain is DVKVTQSSRYLVKRTGEKVFLECVQDMDHENMFWYRQDPGLGLRLIYFSYDVKMKEKGDIPEGYSVSREKKERFSLILESASTNQTSMYLCASGDSYYEQYFGPGTRLTVT.

For the CDR3, the DNA is TGCAGCGTTGGGGCAGGGGACAATGAGCAGTTCTTC. Residues: CSVGAGDNEQFF. V is TRBV29-1 and J is TRBJ2-1; possibly TRBD1 for D (6 bases). The germline V and J ends were trimmed by 4 bases and 5 bases, with 9 bases remaining between them. This CDR3 has 12 amino acids. Germline V gene sequence: CDR1 SQVTM, CDR2 ANQGSEA.

The rearrangement uses TRBV27 and TRBJ2-1, with TRBD2 matching over 11 bases. J lost 9 bases, V lost 7 bases, and 8 bases had no gene match. Germline-derived CDR1 and CDR2 are MNHEY and SMNVEV (reference sequence). CDR3 length: 14 residues. The CDR3 here is CASNVLAGDGEQFF. The CDR3 region has the DNA TGTGCCAGCAACGTACTAGCGGGAGATGGTGAGCAGTTCTTC.

This clone was picked up a small number of times. The J gene is TRBJ2-7, the V gene TRBV7-9; 9 bases are a match to TRBD2. This CDR3 is built from 18 residues. The J segment lost 3 bases and the V segment lost 1 base, leaving 13 bases of the junction unmatched. CDR1 and CDR2 (germline): SEHNR, FQNEAQ (reference sequence). The CDR3 bases are TGTGCCAGCAGCTTAGGGATAGCGGGAGAGAGGTTCTACTACGAGCAGTACTTC. Translating gives CASSLGIAGERFYYEQYF.

This clone was seen more than once but under ten times. This chain joins TRBV7-9 and TRBJ2-7; the match to TRBD2 covers 10 bases. V lost 1 base and J lost 2; bases outside the gene matches: 2. Germline V gene data show CDR1 as SEHNR and CDR2 as FQNEAQ (reference sequence). The CDR3 runs to 15 residues. The CDR3 DNA is TGTGCCAGCAGCTTAGGAGGACTAGCGGCCTACGAGCAGTACTTC. It codes for CASSLGGLAAYEQYF.

The V call is TRBV29-1, the J call TRBJ2-5; 7 positions agree with TRBD1. J gave up 7 bases and V 6 bases, and 8 bases lay outside the gene matches. The V gene's germline CDR1 is SQVTM and CDR2 ANQGSEA. This CDR3 is built from 12 residues. CDR3 amino acids: CSVGTDEGTQYF. The CDR3 DNA reads TGCAGCGTGGGGACAGACGAAGGGACCCAGTACTTC.

The J gene is TRBJ2-2, the V gene TRBV19, with D perhaps TRBD2 (6 bases). The ends were cut back, 3 bases at V and 0 bases at J, with 11 bases in the middle. The CDR3 runs to 16 residues. The V gene's germline CDR1 is LNHDA and CDR2 SQIVND (reference sequence). The CDR3 DNA is TGTGCCAGTAGTATTCTCCCTAGCGCGAACACCGGGGAGCTGTTTTTT. Protein: CASSILPSANTGELFF.

The J gene is TRBJ2-3, the V gene TRBV2; D may be TRBD2 (6 bases). This CDR3 is 16 amino acids long. Trimming shortened V by 5 bases and J by 0 bases, and 15 bases separated the two germline ends. Germline CDR1 is SNHLY and CDR2 is FYNNEI. The CDR3 spells CASSPGTSLSTDTQYF. The CDR3 DNA follows: TGTGCCAGCAGTCCCGGGACTTCACTTAGCACAGATACGCAGTATTTT.

The chain couples TRBV30 to TRBJ1-5; 8 nucleotides match TRBD1. This CDR3 is built from 14 residues. CDR1 and CDR2 from the germline V gene are GTSNPN and SVGIG (reference sequence). Losses at the gene ends were 2 bases for V and 4 bases for J; bases not matched to a gene: 4. The DNA of the CDR3 is TGTGCCTGGAGTCAGGACAGGGAAAATCAGCCCCAGCATTTT. Translated: CAWSQDRENQPQHF.

The J gene is TRBJ2-2, the V gene TRBV30; the match to TRBD1 covers 8 bases. CDR1 and CDR2 (germline): GTSNPN, SVGIG (reference sequence). J lost 0 bases, V lost 5 bases, and 8 bases had no gene match. This CDR3 is built from 16 residues. In DNA, the CDR3 is TGTGCCTGGGGTGGACAGGGCCCCTCGAACACCGGGGAGCTGTTTTTT. Translation: CAWGGQGPSNTGELFF.

CDR3 region: CSVDGQGSYNEQFF. CDR3 sequence (DNA): TGCAGCGTTGACGGACAGGGGTCCTACAATGAGCAGTTCTTC. This rearrangement joins TRBV29-1 to TRBJ2-1; 9 nucleotides agree with TRBD1. Per germline, CDR1 SQVTM and CDR2 ANQGSEA. The CDR3 extends over 14 amino acids. V lost 3 bases and J lost 1; bases outside the gene matches: 1.

This sequence joins TRBV7-8 and TRBJ1-1; 7 bases fit TRBD1. The V segment lost 6 bases and the J segment 1 base; nucleotides outside the gene matches: 2. CDR3 size: 13 residues. From germline, CDR1 is SGHVS and CDR2 FQNEAQ. Written as DNA, the CDR3 is TGTGCCAGCAGGGGACAGCCGAACACTGAAGCTTTCTTT. Its protein product is CASRGQPNTEAFF. The full variable domain, with the rest looked up from reference TRBV7-8 and TRBJ1-1, is GAGVSQSPRYKVAKRGQDVALRCDPISGHVSLFWYQQALGQGPEFLTYFQNEAQLDKSGLPSDRFFAERPEGSVSTLKIQRTQQEDSAVYLCASRGQPNTEAFFGQGTRLTVV.

This clone appeared a few times. This chain joins TRBV6-5 and TRBJ2-2; D is undetermined. The CDR3 has 11 amino acids. Germline V lookup: CDR1 MNHEY, CDR2 SVGAGI. V was trimmed by 4 bases and J by 6 bases, leaving 3 bases between them. CDR3 sequence (DNA): TGTGCCAGCAGTTCGGCCGGGGAGCTGTTTTTT. It encodes CASSSAGELFF.

Only one count was recorded for this clone. The chain couples TRBV11-2 to TRBJ1-2, with D possibly matching TRBD1 (6 bases). Germline lookup yields CDR1 SGHAT and CDR2 FQNNGV. Trimming stripped 1 base from V and 0 bases from J, with 12 bases between. The CDR3 is 16 amino acids. The chain's CDR3 is CASSLVSQGANYGYTF. In nucleotides, the CDR3 is TGTGCCAGCAGCTTAGTGTCACAGGGAGCTAACTATGGCTACACCTTC.

The chain carries TRBV7-9 and TRBJ2-7; 7 positions agree with TRBD1. CDR1 is SEHNR and CDR2 is FQNEAQ in the germline V gene (reference sequence). The CDR3 extends over 14 amino acids. With V trimmed by 5 bases and J by 6 bases, 10 bases remained unmatched. CDR3 in amino acids: CASSAQGLGLEQYF. CDR3 coding DNA: TGTGCCAGCAGCGCACAGGGGCTTGGGCTCGAGCAGTACTTC.

The count of this clone is one. The rearrangement uses TRBV28 and TRBJ2-5; D uncertain. The J call may be incorrect, as the DNA end agrees better with TRBJ2-7. The germline V gene encodes CDR1 MDHEN and CDR2 SYDVKM. This CDR3 comprises 12 residues. The DNA of the CDR3 is TGTGCCAGCAGTTTCTCCCTGTACGAGCAGTACTTC. Translation: CASSFSLYEQYF.

This clone was detected only a few times. The V gene is TRBV5-1, the J gene TRBJ1-1, with D possibly matching TRBD1 (5 bases). The CDR3 has 14 residues. Trimming removed 4 bases at V and 5 bases at J, with 15 bases between. The V gene's germline CDR1 is SGHRS and CDR2 YFSETQ. CDR3 DNA sequence: TGCGCCAGCAGCGCAGGGTCTCGGGGGACTGAAGCTTTCTTT. It specifies CASSAGSRGTEAFF.

The chain is built from TRBV4-1 and TRBJ2-7, with D possibly TRBD1 on 5 matching bases. From germline, CDR1 is MGHRA and CDR2 YSYEKL. The length of the CDR3 is 14 residues. The V gene lost 1 base and the J gene lost 2 bases, with 9 bases spanning the gap. CDR3 coding DNA: TGCGCCAGCAGCCAAGTACAGGTAACCTACGAGCAGTACTTC. It codes for CASSQVQVTYEQYF.

This clone has just a few counts. The chain recombines TRBV13 with TRBJ2-2, with 9 bases identical to TRBD1. The germline V gene encodes CDR1 PRHDT and CDR2 FYEKMQ (reference sequence). This CDR3 spans 16 amino acids. Losses at the gene ends were 0 bases for V and 4 bases for J; bases not matched to a gene: 3. CDR3 region: CASSLGGTGLTGELFF. The CDR3 nucleotides read TGTGCCAGCAGCTTAGGCGGGACAGGGCTCACCGGGGAGCTGTTTTTT.

This chain uses TRBV29-1 with TRBJ1-1; 8 bases are a match to TRBD1. Germline trimming cut 2 bases from V and 5 bases from J; bases unmatched to any gene: 7. Germline V gene sequence: CDR1 SQVTM, CDR2 ANQGSEA. The CDR3 has 14 residues. In DNA form, the CDR3 reads TGCAGCGTTGAATTAACAGGGGGTCTTACTGAAGCTTTCTTT. It encodes CSVELTGGLTEAFF.

Only a few counts were recorded for this clone. The chain joins TRBV7-8 to TRBJ2-5; 12 bases are a match to TRBD2. J was trimmed by 5 bases and V by 6 bases; bases with no gene match: 13. The germline V gene encodes CDR1 SGHVS and CDR2 FQNEAQ. The CDR3 is 17 residues long. Here the CDR3 DNA reads TGTGCCAGCAGTCATTCCTATCGGACTAGCGGGATTGAGACCCAGTACTTC. This translates into CASSHSYRTSGIETQYF.

This clone occurred a few times. This sequence joins TRBV7-3 and TRBJ2-2; 9 bases align to TRBD1. J gave up 5 bases and V 5 bases, and 6 bases lay outside the gene matches. Germline assignment: CDR1 SGHTA and CDR2 FQGTGA. This CDR3 spans 15 amino acids. CDR3 bases: TGTGCCAGCAGCCCCGGGACAGGGCTAACCGGGGAGCTGTTTTTT. This encodes CASSPGTGLTGELFF.

The chain recombines TRBV6-4 with TRBJ2-2, with no clear D. The CDR3 totals 13 residues. V was pared by 4 bases and J by 3 bases, with 6 bases between. CDR1 and CDR2 from the germline V gene are MRHNA and SNTAGT. The CDR3 nucleotides read TGTGCCAGCAGTGCACAAGACACCGGGGAGCTGTTTTTT. Protein sequence: CASSAQDTGELFF.

The rearrangement uses TRBV5-1 and TRBJ1-2; D is ambiguous. The V end lost 2 bases, the J end lost 0 bases, and 5 bases lay between the germline ends. Germline loops: CDR1 SGHRS, CDR2 YFSETQ. This CDR3 is built from 13 residues. In DNA, the CDR3 is TGCGCCAGCAGCTTCGGTTCTAACTATGGCTACACCTTC. The encoded protein is CASSFGSNYGYTF.

The gene calls are TRBV10-3 and TRBJ2-5; a weak D match, TRBD1 (5 bases). Gene TRBJ2-7 matches the end of the DNA better, so the J call may be wrong. CDR3 length: 14 amino acids. Germline V gives CDR1 ENHRY, CDR2 SYGVKD. CDR3 protein: CAISEAGFTYEQYF. CDR3 DNA sequence: TGTGCCATCAGTGAGGCAGGGTTTACCTACGAGCAGTACTTC.

This clone appeared a few times. The chain links TRBV10-3 to TRBJ2-7; a possible D gene is TRBD2 (6 bases). The CDR3 length is 12 residues. V was pared by 10 bases and J by 6 bases, with 16 bases between. Germline V gene lookup returns CDR1 ENHRY and CDR2 SYGVKD. This chain's CDR3 is CASRDSQFEQYF. In nucleotides, the CDR3 is TGTGCCAGCCGGGACTCCCAGTTCGAGCAGTACTTC.